One sample yielded the 11 T cell receptor beta chains listed below, sequenced in a study of T cells in Graves' hyperthyroidism and ophthalmopathy. The source material, RNA transcripts, was used to amplify TCR beta CDR3 regions. A set of HTBI primers served as the primers for a first-round RT-PCR of the TCR CDR3. MiXCR, run by TCRdb on the multiplex PCR reads, gives a single entry per CDR3 protein. The sample carries around 280,000 distinct CDR3 sequences, more than 10% recorded once. The sequencing sample was made of blood. Source of these receptors: a woman in her 30s with Graves' hyperthyroidism that later progressed to Graves' ophthalmopathy.

The table lists this clonotype with many counts. The rearrangement links TRBV7-9 to TRBJ2-2, with 7 bases lining up with TRBD1. The ends lost 5 bases at V and 4 bases at J; junction bases unmatched: 7. The V gene's germline CDR1 is SEHNR and CDR2 FQNEAQ (reference sequence). The CDR3 spans 15 residues. The CDR3 region is CASSPRTGSTGELFF. The CDR3 DNA reads TGTGCCAGCAGCCCCCGGACAGGTTCCACCGGGGAGCTGTTTTTT.

V gene TRBV12-3 or TRBV12-4 combines with J gene TRBJ2-3, with D possibly being TRBD2 (5 bases). CDR3 length equals 14 residues. V was cut by 7 bases and J by 5 bases, with 16 bases left in between. The CDR3 bases are TGTGCCAGCACCAAGGCCGTCCGGGGAGATACGCAGTATTTT. Protein product: CASTKAVRGDTQYF.

This clonotype was picked up a small number of times. The gene calls are TRBV4-2 and TRBJ2-2; 13 bases match TRBD2. Germline V CDR1 and CDR2: LGHNA, YNFKEQ. V lost 2 bases, J lost 10 bases, and 13 bases stayed unmatched. The CDR3 has 18 amino acids. The CDR3 reads CASSQSSLAGGESQELFF. DNA for the CDR3: TGTGCCAGCAGCCAAAGCTCACTAGCGGGAGGGGAAAGTCAGGAGCTGTTTTTT.

This clonotype showed up many times. The V call is TRBV20-1, the J call TRBJ2-7; 8 nucleotides line up with TRBD2. J lost 3 bases, V lost 3 bases, and 7 bases had no gene match. The CDR3 consists of 14 residues. Germline values: CDR1 DFQATT, CDR2 SNEGSKA (reference sequence). As DNA, the CDR3 is TGCAGTGCTAGTGGTAGCGGGGCCCTCTACGAGCAGTACTTC. This gives the protein CSASGSGALYEQYF.

The chain joins TRBV11-2 to TRBJ2-1, with 7 bases lining up with TRBD1. CDR3 size: 16 residues. Trimming removed 3 bases from V and 0 bases from J; junction bases left unmatched: 5. Looked up from germline, CDR1 is SGHAT and CDR2 is FQNNGV. DNA for the CDR3: TGTGCCAGCAGCTTCTTCCGGGACAGCTCCTACAATGAGCAGTTCTTC. Translating it yields CASSFFRDSSYNEQFF.

This clonotype was observed at least ten times. The chain recombines TRBV30 with TRBJ2-1; 13 bases map to TRBD2. V trimming: 3 bases; J trimming: 3 bases; junction bases outside the gene matches: 5. Germline V gives CDR1 GTSNPN, CDR2 SVGIG (reference sequence). This CDR3 has 16 amino acids. CDR3 DNA: TGTGCCTGGAGCCCGGGACTAGCGGGGTACTACAATGAGCAGTTCTTC. Translation: CAWSPGLAGYYNEQFF.

This clonotype occurred a few times. For the CDR3, the DNA is TGTGCCATCAGCGAAACATGGTACTTC. It is translated as CAISETWYF. The V gene is TRBV10-3, the J gene TRBJ2-5; D not certain. The germline gives CDR1 ENHRY, CDR2 SYGVKD. The length of the CDR3 is 9 residues. Trimming pared 6 bases from V and 13 bases from J, leaving 9 bases between.

This clonotype showed up many times. The rearrangement uses TRBV27 and TRBJ1-6; 10 positions agree with TRBD1. Trimming took 7 bases from V and 8 from J; bases not matched to a gene: 14. The CDR3 runs 17 residues. The V gene's germline CDR1 is MNHEY and CDR2 SMNVEV (reference sequence). The CDR3 DNA is TGTGCCAGCACCAGGACAGGGGGAGTTTTAATTGATTCACCCCTCCACTTT. It yields the protein CASTRTGGVLIDSPLHF.

The rearrangement joins TRBV7-9 to TRBJ2-7; 14 bases line up with TRBD2. The V gene's germline CDR1 is SEHNR and CDR2 FQNEAQ (reference sequence). The CDR3 covers 16 residues. The V and J ends lost 5 bases and 3 bases, in that order; junction bases with no gene match: 6. This CDR3 is CASSPGLAGDNYEQYF. CDR3 DNA sequence: TGTGCCAGCAGCCCGGGACTAGCGGGAGACAACTACGAGCAGTACTTC.

This clonotype was seen at least ten times. V and J are TRBV20-1 and TRBJ1-5; 10 nucleotides align to TRBD1. After removal of 2 bases from V and 3 bases from J, the junction contained 4 bases not matched to a gene. Germline V gene data show CDR1 as DFQATT and CDR2 as SNEGSKA (reference sequence). CDR3 length equals 15 residues. The CDR3, as DNA: TGCAGTGCTAGACCGGGACAGGGGAACAATCAGCCCCAGCATTTT. This sequence encodes CSARPGQGNNQPQHF.

V and J are TRBV6-1 and TRBJ1-6; D gene unclear. This CDR3 has 14 residues. CDR1 MNHNS and CDR2 SASEGT come from the germline V gene. V shed 8 bases and J shed 2 bases, with 10 bases lying between them. This CDR3 reads CASGQEAYNSPLHF. CDR3 in DNA: TGTGCCAGCGGTCAAGAGGCCTATAATTCACCCCTCCACTTT.